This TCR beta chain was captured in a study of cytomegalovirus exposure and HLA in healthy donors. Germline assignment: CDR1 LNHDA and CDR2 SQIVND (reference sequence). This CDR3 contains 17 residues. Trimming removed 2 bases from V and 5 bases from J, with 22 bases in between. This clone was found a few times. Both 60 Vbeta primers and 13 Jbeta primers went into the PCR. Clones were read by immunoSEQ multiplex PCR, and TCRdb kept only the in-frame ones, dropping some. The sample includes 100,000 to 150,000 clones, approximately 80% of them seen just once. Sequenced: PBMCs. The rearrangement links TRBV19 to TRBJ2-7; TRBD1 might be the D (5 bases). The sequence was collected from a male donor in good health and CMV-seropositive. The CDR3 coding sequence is TGTGCCAGTAGTATAAGATTGGGCGACGCAGGGATCCACGAGCAGTACTTC. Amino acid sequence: CASSIRLGDAGIHEQYF.